A single sample gave rise to the 21 T cell receptor beta chains below, sequenced in a study of spatial heterogeneity in lung cancer. TCRdb analysed the 5' RACE reads with MiXCR anew, one entry per CDR3 protein. The data contain 50,000 to 65,000 distinct CDR3 sequences, 8% to 9% of them singletons. Time point reported: sample taken at primary tumor resection. Unsorted whole RNA of tumor, nontumor lung or frozen PBMC was sequenced. Sequenced here: PBMCs, sampled at surgery. All receptors derive from a female donor with early-stage non-small cell lung cancer.

This clonotype has at least ten counts. V is TRBV29-1 and J is TRBJ2-7; 7 bases are a match to TRBD1. With V trimmed by 6 bases and J by 0 bases, 8 bases remained unmatched. Germline CDR1 and CDR2: SQVTM and ANQGSEA. The CDR3 is made up of 14 amino acids. The CDR3 DNA reads as TGCAGCGTCAGGACAGGCCTACTCTCCTACGAGCAGTACGTC. This translates into CSVRTGLLSYEQYV.

This chain links TRBV5-1 with TRBJ2-7; 9 bases align to TRBD1. The CDR3 totals 14 residues. In germline, CDR1 is SGHRS, CDR2 YFSETQ. The V segment lost 4 bases and the J segment 1 base; nucleotides outside the gene matches: 3. CDR3 sequence reads: CASSPGQGSYEQYV. The DNA of the CDR3 is TGCGCCAGCAGCCCGGGACAGGGATCCTACGAGCAGTACGTC.

At least ten counts were recorded for this clonotype. The rearrangement uses TRBV6-5 and TRBJ2-2; D ambiguous. The CDR3 is 15 amino acids. Germline V gene lookup returns CDR1 MNHEY and CDR2 SVGAGI. With 2 bases removed from V and 4 bases from J, the gap between germline ends came to 11 bases. The DNA for the CDR3 is TGTGCCAGCAGTTACCATAGTATGTCCACCGGGGAGCTGTTTTTT. This encodes CASSYHSMSTGELFF.

In its sample, this clonotype was seen many times. The chain carries TRBV4-1 and TRBJ2-5, with D perhaps TRBD1 (5 bases). The CDR3 is 15 residues long. Germline CDR1 MGHRA, CDR2 YSYEKL. Between the trimmed V and J ends, which lost 5 bases and 4 bases, there was a span of 17 bases. CDR3 in DNA: TGCGCCAGCAGCGGGCGAGCAGGGTGGCGAGAGACCCAGTACTTC. Encoded protein: CASSGRAGWRETQYF.

The rearrangement links TRBV11-3 to TRBJ2-1; D unresolved. Germline lookup yields CDR1 SGHNT and CDR2 YENEEA. The V end lost 4 bases, the J end lost 2 bases, and 9 bases lay between the germline ends. The CDR3 runs 14 residues. CDR3 bases: TGTGCCAGCAGCTCCGACGGTACCTACAATGAGCAGTTCTTC. Translation gives CASSSDGTYNEQFF. Variable domain in full (rest from reference TRBV11-3 and TRBJ2-1): EAGVVQSPRYKIIEKKQPVAFWCNPISGHNTLYWYLQNLGQGPELLIRYENEEAVDDSQLPKDRFSAERLKGVDSTLKIQPAELGDSAVYLCASSSDGTYNEQFFGPGTRLTVL.

V is TRBV10-3 and J is TRBJ2-3, with TRBD2 matching over 14 bases. Trimming at V came to 4 bases and at J to 4 bases, leaving 7 bases not matched to a gene. The germline CDR1 and CDR2 sequences are ENHRY and SYGVKD. CDR3 length equals 17 residues. The chain's CDR3 is CAISVIGLAGGSDTQYF. In DNA form, the CDR3 reads TGTGCCATCAGTGTAATCGGACTAGCGGGAGGATCAGATACGCAGTATTTT.

The sample holds many counts of this clonotype. V gene TRBV12-3 or TRBV12-4 combines with J gene TRBJ1-4; no clear D gene. The CDR3 has 15 residues. V was clipped by 5 bases and J by 8 bases, with 18 bases between them. CDR3 in amino acids: CASSPEDYIGEKLFF. In DNA form, the CDR3 reads TGTGCCAGCAGTCCCGAGGACTATATCGGGGAAAAACTGTTTTTT.

This clonotype was seen ten or more times. The V gene is TRBV7-9, the J gene TRBJ1-1; TRBD1 aligns across 10 bases. The V gene's germline CDR1 is SEHNR and CDR2 FQNEAQ (reference sequence). The trim removed 2 bases at V and 3 bases at J, leaving 3 bases unmatched. The CDR3 runs to 15 residues. The CDR3 DNA follows: TGTGCCAGCAGCTTAACCGACAGGGGGCACACTGAAGCTTTCTTT. It translates to CASSLTDRGHTEAFF.

This chain uses TRBV5-1 with TRBJ1-1; TRBD1 matches at 7 bases. The CDR3 consists of 15 residues. The germline CDR1 and CDR2 sequences are SGHRS and YFSETQ. Trimming took 4 bases from V and 11 from J; bases not matched to a gene: 17. CDR3 DNA: TGCGCCAGCAGCGGCACCGGACAGGCGGGCGAAGAGGCTTTCTTT. Translating gives CASSGTGQAGEEAFF.

The gene calls are TRBV3-1 and TRBJ2-2; unclear D gene. The CDR3 is 14 residues long. Germline V gene lookup returns CDR1 LGHDT and CDR2 YNNKEL (reference sequence). Trimming cost V 4 bases and J 4 bases, with 10 bases left between them. CDR3 sequence reads: CASSPAAVTGELFF. The CDR3 nucleotides read TGTGCCAGCAGCCCCGCCGCGGTCACCGGGGAGCTGTTTTTT.

This clonotype was counted a single time. A much larger clone is a single base away; this may be a read error. The chain combines TRBV28 with TRBJ2-2; 8 bases agree with TRBD1. CDR1 and CDR2 from the germline V gene are MDHEN and SYDVKM. CDR3 length equals 16 residues. As DNA, the CDR3 is TGTGCCAGCAGTTCTCAGGGGGCGGTTAACACCGGGGCGCTGTTTTTT. Its translation: CASSSQGAVNTGALFF.

The V and J genes are TRBV3-1 and TRBJ2-1; 7 bases line up with TRBD2. This CDR3 spans 16 amino acids. Germline CDR1 reads LGHDT; CDR2 reads YNNKEL (reference sequence). V dropped 0 bases and J dropped 7; count of bases not matched to a gene: 9. CDR3 in DNA: TGTGCCAGCAGCCAAGATAGGTCCGGGGAGGGGAATGAGCAGTTCTTC. Protein product: CASSQDRSGEGNEQFF.

This clonotype turned up a few times. V gene TRBV28 combines with J gene TRBJ2-1; TRBD2 matches at 10 bases. The trim removed 5 bases at V and 12 bases at J, leaving 13 bases unmatched. The CDR3 spans 15 residues. Germline V gene sequence: CDR1 MDHEN, CDR2 SYDVKM. The CDR3 reads CASSGPGLARGGQFF. CDR3 coding DNA: TGTGCCAGCAGTGGGCCGGGACTAGCGAGAGGGGGGCAGTTCTTC. Looking up the rest from reference TRBV28 and TRBJ2-1 gives the full variable domain: DVKVTQSSRYLVKRTGEKVFLECVQDMDHENMFWYRQDPGLGLRLIYFSYDVKMKEKGDIPEGYSVSREKKERFSLILESASTNQTSMYLCASSGPGLARGGQFFGPGTRLTVL.

This clonotype was found many times. This chain links TRBV12-3 or TRBV12-4 with TRBJ2-1; TRBD2 matches 12 bases. After removal of 5 bases from V and 0 bases from J, the junction contained 14 bases not matched to a gene. The CDR3 totals 20 residues. DNA of the CDR3: TGTGCCAGCAGTCAAGGACTAGCGGGACCCGTCCCCGACTCCTACAATGAGCAGTTCTTC. Its protein product is CASSQGLAGPVPDSYNEQFF.

This clonotype turned up a few times. The genes are TRBV12-3 or TRBV12-4 and TRBJ2-3; 13 nucleotides match TRBD2. This CDR3 has 16 amino acids. J gave up 3 bases and V 2 bases, and 2 bases lay outside the gene matches. The CDR3 nucleotides read TGTGCCAGCAGTTTAACTAGCGGGGGGGCAACAGATACGCAGTATTTT. Its protein is CASSLTSGGATDTQYF.

This chain joins TRBV18 and TRBJ2-7, with D possibly being TRBD2 (5 bases). Trimming shortened V by 4 bases and J by 4 bases, and 14 bases separated the two germline ends. This CDR3 is 14 amino acids long. Germline CDR1 KGHSH, CDR2 LQKENI. The CDR3, as DNA: TGTGCCAGCTCACATGAGGGCGGAGGATACGAGCAGTACTTC. Translation: CASSHEGGGYEQYF.

This clonotype was detected ten times or more. The gene calls are TRBV20-1 and TRBJ2-2; 7 bases agree with TRBD1. The CDR3 sequence is 16 residues long. Germline V lookup: CDR1 DFQATT, CDR2 SNEGSKA (reference sequence). V shed 6 bases and J 1 base; nucleotides not matched to a gene: 11. CDR3 loop: CSAAPRQGWNTGELFF. The CDR3 DNA reads TGCAGTGCCGCCCCCCGACAGGGATGGAACACCGGGGAGCTGTTTTTT.

This clonotype was counted ten times or more. The chain combines TRBV12-3 or TRBV12-4 with TRBJ1-1, with 7 nucleotides matching TRBD1. This CDR3 is 14 amino acids long. The V segment lost 5 bases and the J segment 1 base; nucleotides outside the gene matches: 4. The CDR3 region has the DNA TGTGCCAGCAGTCCCGGGACAGCGAACACTGAAGCTTTCTTT. Translating gives CASSPGTANTEAFF.

This clonotype was recorded at least ten times. V gene TRBV7-2 combines with J gene TRBJ2-1; the match to TRBD1 covers 9 bases. J lost 5 bases, V lost 4 bases, and 6 bases had no gene match. The CDR3 contains 15 residues. The germline V gene encodes CDR1 SGHTA and CDR2 FQGNSA. CDR3: CASSSPGTGHNEQFF. In nucleotides, the CDR3 is TGTGCCAGCAGCTCACCCGGGACAGGGCACAATGAGCAGTTCTTC.

Ten or more counts support this clonotype. The chain couples TRBV7-2 to TRBJ2-5; no clear D gene. The CDR3 has 13 residues. Trimming left V 4 bases short and J 0 bases short, with 6 bases between. Germline V gene sequence: CDR1 SGHTA, CDR2 FQGNSA. The CDR3 loop is CASSSNHQETQYF. CDR3 DNA sequence: TGTGCCAGCAGCTCGAACCACCAAGAGACCCAGTACTTC.

The count of this clonotype is one. J is TRBJ2-2 and V is TRBV5-4; unclear D gene. With 0 bases removed from V and 5 bases from J, the gap between germline ends came to 11 bases. CDR1 is SGHNT and CDR2 is YYREEE in the germline V gene (reference sequence). CDR3 length: 15 residues. CDR3 in DNA: TGTGCCAGCAGCTTGGACAAGCGTGGTACCGGGGAGCTGTTTTTT. The encoded protein is CASSLDKRGTGELFF.